This TCR beta chain was sequenced for a study of identical twins. Overall study findings and caveats: Monozygotic twins shared more out-of-frame TCR alpha than recombination models predicted. Carriage of fewer insertions was seen in abundant cord blood beta clonotypes, whereas memory repertoires showed none. Excess twin sharing in beta out-of-frame sequences was weaker. An excess of low generation probability was shown by twin-shared out-of-frame alpha sequences.

This clonotype was observed many times. Antigen unknown. TCRdb recomputed calls from the 5' RACE reads with MiXCR, one row per CDR3 protein. This sample carries roughly 260,000 distinct CDR3 sequences, roughly 7.5% of them seen once, and the ten largest clones take 5% to 6%. This CDR3 contains 13 residues. With 3 bases removed from V and 3 bases from J, the gap between germline ends came to 9 bases. Germline V CDR1 and CDR2: SGHTA, FQGNSA. The data were also submitted as part of a second study, on yellow fever vaccine responses in identical twins.

The chain is built from TRBV7-2 and TRBJ2-7, with no clear D. The specimen sequenced was CD8+ T cells sorted from blood. The sequence came from a woman under 30 in good health. CDR3 nucleotide sequence: TGTGCCAGCAGCTTTGGCGAGATCTACGAGCAGTACTTC. Its translation is CASSFGEIYEQYF.